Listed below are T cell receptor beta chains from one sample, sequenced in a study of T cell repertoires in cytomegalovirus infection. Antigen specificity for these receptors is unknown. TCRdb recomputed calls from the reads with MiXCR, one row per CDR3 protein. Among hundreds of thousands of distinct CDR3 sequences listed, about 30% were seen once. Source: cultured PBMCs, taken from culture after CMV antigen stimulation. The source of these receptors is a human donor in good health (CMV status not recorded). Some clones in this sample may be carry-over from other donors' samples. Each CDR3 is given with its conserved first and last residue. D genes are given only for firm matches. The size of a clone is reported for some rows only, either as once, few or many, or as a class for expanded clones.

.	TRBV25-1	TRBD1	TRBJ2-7	CASSETGGAKGEQYF	TGTGCCAGCAGTGAGACAGGGGGCGCAAAGGGCGAGCAGTACTTC
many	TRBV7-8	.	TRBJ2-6	CASSLTGTGANVLTF	TGTGCCAGCAGCTTAACGGGCACTGGGGCCAACGTCCTGACTTTC
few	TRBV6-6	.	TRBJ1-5	CASSYAVNQPQHF	TGTGCCAGCAGTTATGCTGTGAATCAGCCCCAGCATTTT
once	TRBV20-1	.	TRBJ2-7	CSAGGMGLYEQYF	TGCAGTGCAGGGGGGATGGGGCTTTACGAGCAGTACTTC
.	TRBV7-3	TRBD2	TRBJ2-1	CASNSRTSGQFNEQFF	TGTGCCAGCAACTCTCGGACTAGCGGGCAGTTCAATGAGCAGTTCTTC
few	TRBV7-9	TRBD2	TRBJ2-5	CASSSRLAGEETQYF	TGTGCCAGCAGCTCACGGCTAGCGGGCGAGGAGACCCAGTACTTC
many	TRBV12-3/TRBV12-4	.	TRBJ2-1	CASSLAGGTHNEQFF	TGTGCCAGCAGTTTAGCTGGGGGGACGCACAATGAGCAGTTCTTC
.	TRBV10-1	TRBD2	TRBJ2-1	CASSPFPSGIRNEQFF	TGCGCCAGCAGTCCCTTCCCTAGCGGGATTAGGAATGAGCAGTTCTTC
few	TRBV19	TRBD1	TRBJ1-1	CASSDRGTTEAFF	TGTGCCAGTAGCGACAGGGGGACCACTGAAGCTTTCTTT
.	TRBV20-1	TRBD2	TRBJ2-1	CSARLLAGGHNEQFF	TGCAGTGCTAGGCTCCTAGCGGGAGGACACAATGAGCAGTTCTTC
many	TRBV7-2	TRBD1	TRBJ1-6	CASSLGPGGGSPLHF	TGTGCCAGCAGCTTAGGGCCAGGGGGCGGTTCACCCCTCCACTTT